Shown below are 27 T cell receptor beta chains from a single sample sequenced in a study of CD8+CD57+ T cells in acquired aplastic anemia. An expansion of CD8+CD57+ cells by flow cytometry had been shown in patients chosen for sequencing. Genomic DNA templated the TCR beta VDJ and CDR3 profiling. TCRdb independently ran MiXCR on the reads; one entry per CDR3 protein. Here the sample spans some 140,000 distinct CDR3 sequences, roughly 49% being singletons. Sequenced input: sorted CD4+, CD8+, or CD8+CD57+ T cells (not recorded which) from PBMCs. These receptors came from a human donor with aplastic anemia.

V and J are TRBV10-3 and TRBJ2-7; 12 bases are shared with TRBD2. Germline V lookup: CDR1 ENHRY, CDR2 SYGVKD. This CDR3 spans 14 amino acids. V lost 6 bases, J lost 4 bases, and 4 bases stayed unmatched. The CDR3 DNA reads TGTGCCATCAGCTTGGGACTAGCGGGTTACGAGCAGTACTTC. This codes for CAISLGLAGYEQYF.

This clonotype was detected many times. The V gene is TRBV14, the J gene TRBJ2-1; TRBD1 aligns across 8 bases. This CDR3 comprises 12 residues. With V trimmed by 1 base and J by 12 bases, 2 bases remained unmatched. Germline V CDR1 and CDR2: SGHDN, FVKESK. In DNA, the CDR3 is TGTGCCAGCAGCCAAGGGACAGGGATGCAGTTCTTC. Translating gives CASSQGTGMQFF.

This clonotype was picked up many times. This chain connects TRBV6-1 to TRBJ1-2, with D maybe TRBD1 (5 bases). V shed 6 bases and J shed 5 bases, with 19 bases lying between them. Germline-derived CDR1 and CDR2 are MNHNS and SASEGT. The CDR3 length is 15 residues. CDR3 nucleotides: TGTGCCAGCAGACGACTTAGGGGTAGAGGGTATGGCTACACCTTC. Amino acid sequence: CASRRLRGRGYGYTF.

The V call is TRBV6-1, the J call TRBJ2-1, with D perhaps matching TRBD1 or TRBD2 (6 bases each). Trimming stripped 2 bases from V and 8 bases from J, with 16 bases between. The germline V gene has CDR1 MNHNS and CDR2 SASEGT. CDR3 size: 15 residues. The CDR3 bases are TGTGCCAGCAGTGAACCAGCGGGTACAGGGTATGAGCAGTTCTTC. Protein: CASSEPAGTGYEQFF.

This clonotype occurred many times. This sequence joins TRBV7-9 and TRBJ1-2; 10 nucleotides match TRBD1. The junction had 11 bases not matched to a gene; V was cut back by 5 bases and J by 5 bases. Germline V gene sequence: CDR1 SEHNR, CDR2 FQNEAQ (reference sequence). This CDR3 has 16 residues. In DNA form, the CDR3 reads TGTGCCAGCAGCCCCCCCGCGGGACAGGGGATGTATGGCTACACCTTC. Its protein is CASSPPAGQGMYGYTF.

This rearrangement joins TRBV19 to TRBJ1-1; D call uncertain. V dropped 4 bases and J dropped 6 bases, with 9 bases sitting between them. Germline V CDR1 and CDR2: LNHDA, SQIVND (reference sequence). The CDR3 consists of 12 residues. The chain's CDR3 is CASSTMWAEAFF. The CDR3 nucleotides read TGTGCCAGTAGTACTATGTGGGCTGAAGCTTTCTTT.

This clonotype was recorded a few times. The junction departs from the called germline gene at one end, perhaps through a read error. V usage is TRBV7-7 and J usage is TRBJ1-1, with D unclear. CDR3 size: 13 residues. Germline loops: CDR1 SSHAT, CDR2 FNYEAQ (reference sequence). This chain's CDR3 is CASSLASGTEAFF. DNA for the CDR3: TGTGCTAGCAGCTTAGCGTCGGGCACTGAAGCTTTCTTT.

This clonotype has a single count. This chain links TRBV5-6 with TRBJ2-4; 11 bases align to TRBD1. With V trimmed by 4 bases and J by 0 bases, 9 bases remained unmatched. Germline values: CDR1 SGHDT, CDR2 YYEEEE. CDR3 length: 18 residues. The CDR3 protein is CASSPFGQGALAKNIQYF. The CDR3 region has the DNA TGTGCCAGCAGCCCCTTCGGACAGGGGGCCCTAGCCAAAAACATTCAGTACTTC.

This sequence joins TRBV27 and TRBJ1-2; TRBD1 aligns across 8 bases. From germline, CDR1 is MNHEY and CDR2 SMNVEV (reference sequence). V lost 5 bases and J lost 4; bases outside the gene matches: 9. The CDR3 is 15 residues long. CDR3 sequence: CASSHPGQAIYGYTF. The CDR3 region has the DNA TGTGCCAGCAGTCACCCGGGACAGGCGATCTATGGCTACACCTTC.

This clonotype has at least ten counts. The chain couples TRBV20-1 to TRBJ1-3, with unresolved D. CDR3 length: 15 amino acids. Germline CDR1 reads DFQATT; CDR2 reads SNEGSKA (reference sequence). The V end lost 5 bases, the J end lost 0 bases, and 14 bases lay between the germline ends. The DNA for the CDR3 is TGCAGTGCTCTGAGGATAGCGAGCTCTGGAAACACCATATATTTT. It specifies CSALRIASSGNTIYF.

This clonotype was seen many times. J is TRBJ2-7 and V is TRBV9, with D uncertain. This CDR3 comprises 13 residues. Germline V gene lookup returns CDR1 SGDLS and CDR2 YYNGEE. Deletions cut 3 bases from V and 0 bases from J, with 7 bases between. CDR3 protein: CASSDPFSYEQYF. The CDR3, as DNA: TGTGCCAGCAGCGACCCCTTCTCCTACGAGCAGTACTTC.

J is TRBJ1-4 and V is TRBV2, with D maybe TRBD1 (6 bases). CDR3 length: 15 residues. Trimming shortened V by 6 bases and J by 0 bases, and 11 bases separated the two germline ends. Germline CDR1 and CDR2: SNHLY and FYNNEI. This chain's CDR3 is CASRKQGTTNEKLFF. CDR3 sequence (DNA): TGTGCCAGCAGGAAACAGGGAACAACTAATGAAAAACTGTTTTTT.

The rearrangement uses TRBV9 and TRBJ2-5; possible D gene TRBD2, 7 bases. The CDR3 is 15 amino acids. V gave up 2 bases and J gave up 3 bases, with 14 bases separating them. Germline-derived CDR1 and CDR2 are SGDLS and YYNGEE. In DNA, the CDR3 is TGTGCCAGCAGCGTGGGGGGGGCAAGGGAAGAGACCCAGTACTTC. Translation: CASSVGGAREETQYF.

At least ten counts were recorded for this clonotype. The chain has TRBV7-6 and TRBJ2-1, with D tentatively TRBD1 (5 bases). Trimming shortened V by 1 base and J by 8 bases, and 12 bases separated the two germline ends. Germline CDR1 and CDR2: SGHVS and FNYEAQ. The CDR3 is 14 amino acids. This CDR3 reads CASSLVTEPDEQFF. In nucleotides, the CDR3 is TGTGCCAGCAGCTTAGTGACAGAACCTGATGAGCAGTTCTTC.

J is TRBJ2-3 and V is TRBV7-2, with a tentative D call TRBD2 (5 bases). The germline V and J ends were trimmed by 6 bases and 4 bases, with 14 bases remaining between them. Germline CDR1 and CDR2: SGHTA and FQGNSA. The CDR3 runs to 14 residues. The CDR3 here is CASRAGLSADTQYF. DNA of the CDR3: TGTGCCAGCAGGGCGGGTCTGTCGGCAGATACGCAGTATTTT.

The sample holds many counts of this clonotype. V is TRBV6-1 and J is TRBJ2-7; D might be TRBD2 (7 bases). V was cut by 8 bases and J by 4 bases, with 21 bases left in between. Germline CDR1 is MNHNS and CDR2 is SASEGT. The CDR3 totals 15 residues. CDR3 bases: TGTGCCAGCTTTAAGGGGGGGCTAACCCCATACGAGCAGTACTTC. Translated, it gives CASFKGGLTPYEQYF.

This clonotype showed up just a few times. The rearrangement uses TRBV4-3 and TRBJ2-3, with a tentative D call TRBD2 (6 bases). This CDR3 is built from 14 residues. Germline loops: CDR1 LGHNA, CDR2 YSLEER. V lost 6 bases, J lost 6 bases, and 16 bases lay in between. The DNA for the CDR3 is TGCGCCAGCAGTACGGGAGCGAGTATCGATACGCAGTATTTT. This encodes CASSTGASIDTQYF.

Many counts were recorded for this clonotype. The junction and the germline gene differ at one end; a read error may be behind it. The CDR3 DNA follows: TGTGCCAGCAGCCTAGCGGGGGACCTTTACAATGAGCAGTTCTTC. Its protein is CASSLAGDLYNEQFF. The chain couples TRBV7-2 to TRBJ2-1; 10 bases are shared with TRBD2. Germline V CDR1 and CDR2: SGHTA, FQGNSA. CDR3 length: 15 amino acids.

A note on this clonotype: The DNA is omitted, as the CDR3 cannot be located on it reliably, and the CDR3 follows TCRdb's listing. This chain joins TRBV20-1 and TRBJ2-7; the DNA was not used to check the table's D call, TRBD1. Germline V gives CDR1 DFQATT, CDR2 SNEGSKA (reference sequence). The CDR3 contains 13 residues when both ends are counted. The CDR3 protein is CCASSVTGDEQYF.

This clonotype was counted a few times. Here the CDR3 DNA reads TGTGCCAGCAGCTTAGTGGAGGGAGCCTACGAGCAGTACTTC. Amino acids: CASSLVEGAYEQYF. The V gene is TRBV7-6, the J gene TRBJ2-7; a possible D gene is TRBD2 (6 bases). Germline V gene sequence: CDR1 SGHVS, CDR2 FNYEAQ. Trimming left V 1 base short and J 2 bases short, with 9 bases between. This CDR3 comprises 14 residues. Together with reference TRBV7-6 and TRBJ2-7, the CDR3 gives the full variable domain: GAGVSQSPRYKVTKRGQDVALRCDPISGHVSLYWYRQALGQGPEFLTYFNYEAQQDKSGLPNDRFSAERPEGSISTLTIQRTEQRDSAMYRCASSLVEGAYEQYFGPGTRLTVT.

This clonotype was recorded a few times. V is TRBV25-1 and J is TRBJ1-1; tentative D call: TRBD1 (6 bases). The V gene's germline CDR1 is MGHDK and CDR2 SYGVNS. Trimming stripped 3 bases from V and 0 bases from J, with 11 bases between. This CDR3 has 15 amino acids. The CDR3 sequence: CASSEFTGLNTEAFF. The CDR3 DNA is TGTGCCAGCAGTGAGTTTACAGGGTTGAACACTGAAGCTTTCTTT.

This clonotype showed up just a few times. CDR3: CASSSLGHEQYF. The CDR3 bases are TGTGCCAGCAGCTCCCTTGGCCACGAGCAGTACTTC. J is TRBJ2-7 and V is TRBV7-2, with no clear D. Germline V CDR1 and CDR2: SGHTA, FQGNSA. The CDR3 covers 12 residues. With 4 bases removed from V and 5 bases from J, the gap between germline ends came to 9 bases.

The CDR3: CASSETREGTQYF. The CDR3, as DNA: TGCGCCAGCAGTGAGACCAGGGAAGGGACCCAGTACTTC. The V gene is TRBV10-2, the J gene TRBJ2-5, with D perhaps matching TRBD1 (5 bases). The CDR3 covers 13 residues. CDR1 is WSHSY and CDR2 is SAAADI in the germline V gene. V dropped 2 bases and J dropped 7 bases, with 11 bases sitting between them.

Regarding this clonotype: A much larger clone differs by one base, so this may be a read error. This chain uses TRBV25-1 with TRBJ1-2; D is perhaps TRBD1 (5 bases). The germline V gene has CDR1 MGHDK and CDR2 SYGVNS. CDR3 length equals 13 residues. CDR3 sequence (DNA): TGTGCCGGCAGTCAGGGTAAATCCGCTGGCTACACCTTC. As protein: CAGSQGKSAGYTF.

This clonotype was observed many times. The rearrangement joins TRBV5-1 to TRBJ2-5; D is unclear. This CDR3 has 10 residues. Looked up from germline, CDR1 is SGHRS and CDR2 is YFSETQ. Between the trimmed V and J ends, which lost 0 bases and 6 bases, there was a span of 0 bases. CDR3 DNA sequence: TGCGCCAGCAGCTTGGAGACCCAGTACTTC. Amino acids: CASSLETQYF.

This clonotype was recorded many times. This CDR3 is CASSQGQGNEKLFF. The CDR3 nucleotides read TGTGCCAGCAGTCAGGGACAGGGTAATGAAAAACTGTTTTTT. The chain joins TRBV6-1 to TRBJ1-4; 9 bases fit TRBD1. The CDR3 runs 14 residues. V was clipped by 5 bases and J by 4 bases; unmatched bases: 2. Germline CDR1 is MNHNS and CDR2 is SASEGT.

J is TRBJ2-7 and V is TRBV3-1; TRBD2 matches 8 bases. The CDR3 loop spans 16 amino acids. Germline V gene sequence: CDR1 LGHDT, CDR2 YNNKEL (reference sequence). V was clipped by 0 bases and J by 3 bases; unmatched bases: 7. Here the CDR3 DNA reads TGTGCCAGCAGCCAAGATGAAGCGGGAGTAAGCTACGAGCAGTACTTC. Translated, it gives CASSQDEAGVSYEQYF.